These 23 T cell receptor beta chains were all obtained from the same sample, sequenced in a study of radiotherapy plus CTLA-4 blockade in lung cancer. Repertoires were generated with immunoSEQ multiplex PCR, while TCRdb's copy carries only in-frame clones and drops some. In the table there are 75,000 to 100,000 clones, approximately 78% of which are singletons. The source material was peripheral blood, sampled from a patient treated with radiotherapy plus ipilimumab. All receptors derive from a human donor with non-small cell lung cancer who had a partial response to radiotherapy plus ipilimumab.

The chain couples TRBV28 to TRBJ1-3; possibly TRBD1 for D (5 bases). This CDR3 is 15 amino acids long. CDR1 and CDR2 from the germline V gene are MDHEN and SYDVKM. The V and J ends lost 3 bases and 0 bases respectively, with 9 bases between them. This CDR3 reads CASSLGLSSGNTIYF. CDR3 DNA sequence: TGTGCCAGCAGTTTGGGGCTGAGCTCTGGAAACACCATATATTTT.

V is TRBV9 and J is TRBJ2-2; D is unresolved. This CDR3 is built from 12 residues. CDR1 is SGDLS, CDR2 YYNGEE, per germline. Trimming left V 3 bases short and J 3 bases short, with 3 bases between. The DNA of the CDR3 is TGTGCCAGCAGCGCTTACACCGGGGAGCTGTTTTTT. It is translated as CASSAYTGELFF.

The V gene is TRBV30, the J gene TRBJ1-3; unclear D gene. Germline assignment: CDR1 GTSNPN and CDR2 SVGIG (reference sequence). The V gene lost 3 bases and the J gene lost 8 bases, with 14 bases spanning the gap. The CDR3 runs to 13 residues. For the CDR3, the DNA is TGTGCCTGGAGCGTTCGGATCCGGGACACCATATATTTT. This translates into CAWSVRIRDTIYF.

The chain is built from TRBV2 and TRBJ2-7; D unclear. The CDR3 is 14 amino acids. Germline lookup yields CDR1 SNHLY and CDR2 FYNNEI. V gave up 2 bases and J gave up 3 bases, with 11 bases separating them. The CDR3 sequence is CASSESLVGYEQYF. CDR3 DNA sequence: TGTGCCAGCAGTGAAAGTCTAGTAGGCTACGAGCAGTACTTC.

As for this clone: This CDR3 is also generated by other DNA sequences in the sample. The rearrangement uses TRBV5-1 and TRBJ2-5, with TRBD2 identical over 11 bases. Germline V gene lookup returns CDR1 SGHRS and CDR2 YFSETQ. This CDR3 spans 15 amino acids. V gave up 5 bases and J gave up 2 bases; unmatched junction bases: 5. DNA for the CDR3: TGCGCCAGCAGTCCCGGGACTAGCGGACAAGAGACCCAGTACTTC. As protein: CASSPGTSGQETQYF.

The genes are TRBV5-1 and TRBJ2-6; 8 nucleotides match TRBD1. The germline V gene has CDR1 SGHRS and CDR2 YFSETQ. V was pared by 7 bases and J by 3 bases, with 6 bases of the junction left unmatched. The CDR3 covers 15 residues. The CDR3 protein is CASVPTGVGANVLTF. The DNA for the CDR3 is TGCGCCAGCGTACCGACAGGGGTTGGGGCCAACGTCCTGACTTTC.

The CDR3 loop reads CASSSLAGSSTDTQYF. The CDR3 DNA sequence: TGTGCCAGCAGTTCCTTAGCGGGATCTAGCACAGATACGCAGTATTTT. The J gene is TRBJ2-3, the V gene TRBV28; TRBD2 matches 8 bases. V trimming: 4 bases; J trimming: 0 bases; junction bases outside the gene matches: 6. Germline loops: CDR1 MDHEN, CDR2 SYDVKM. CDR3 length equals 16 residues. The whole variable domain, filled in from reference TRBV28 and TRBJ2-3, reads DVKVTQSSRYLVKRTGEKVFLECVQDMDHENMFWYRQDPGLGLRLIYFSYDVKMKEKGDIPEGYSVSREKKERFSLILESASTNQTSMYLCASSSLAGSSTDTQYFGPGTRLTVL.

This sequence joins TRBV27 and TRBJ1-1; perhaps TRBD1 as D (6 bases). The V gene's germline CDR1 is MNHEY and CDR2 SMNVEV (reference sequence). Trimming shortened V by 2 bases and J by 0 bases, and 10 bases separated the two germline ends. This CDR3 spans 15 amino acids. The CDR3 reads CASSLGGGLNTEAFF. In DNA form, the CDR3 reads TGTGCCAGCAGTTTAGGGGGGGGCCTGAACACTGAAGCTTTCTTT.

The rearrangement links TRBV5-4 to TRBJ2-1, with 7 positions matching TRBD2. Germline V gene sequence: CDR1 SGHNT, CDR2 YYREEE (reference sequence). V dropped 4 bases and J dropped 0; count of bases not matched to a gene: 7. There are 16 residues in the CDR3. CDR3: CASSIPRGGSYNEQFF. In nucleotides, the CDR3 is TGTGCCAGCAGCATTCCGCGCGGGGGCTCCTACAATGAGCAGTTCTTC.

The chain joins TRBV28 to TRBJ1-5, with TRBD1 matching 8 bases. V lost 5 bases and J lost 2; bases outside the gene matches: 11. Per germline, CDR1 MDHEN and CDR2 SYDVKM. There are 17 residues in the CDR3. Written as DNA, the CDR3 is TGTGCCAGCAGTATCCCATCAGGGGGCCTGGGCAATCAGCCCCAGCATTTT. Its protein product is CASSIPSGGLGNQPQHF. The complete variable domain, with remaining parts taken from reference TRBV28 and TRBJ1-5, reads DVKVTQSSRYLVKRTGEKVFLECVQDMDHENMFWYRQDPGLGLRLIYFSYDVKMKEKGDIPEGYSVSREKKERFSLILESASTNQTSMYLCASSIPSGGLGNQPQHFGDGTRLSIL.

This clone was recorded only once. The chain links TRBV7-6 to TRBJ2-7, with D possibly matching TRBD1 (5 bases). V was trimmed by 0 bases and J by 5 bases, leaving 8 bases between them. CDR1 and CDR2 from the germline V gene are SGHVS and FNYEAQ. The CDR3 runs to 13 residues. The CDR3 reads CASSLAEGDEQYF. The CDR3 DNA sequence: TGTGCCAGCAGCTTAGCAGAAGGGGACGAGCAGTACTTC.

In DNA form, the CDR3 reads TGTGCCAGCAGCCCCAGGTGGGTGTATGGCTACACCTTC. Residues: CASSPRWVYGYTF. This chain links TRBV5-6 with TRBJ1-2, with D uncertain. The CDR3 sequence is 13 residues long. CDR1 is SGHDT and CDR2 is YYEEEE in the germline V gene. Trimming removed 4 bases from V and 5 bases from J, with 12 bases in between. Full variable domain (missing parts from reference TRBV5-6 and TRBJ1-2): DAGVTQSPTHLIKTRGQQVTLRCSPKSGHDTVSWYQQALGQGPQFIFQYYEEEERQRGNFPDRFSGHQFPNYSSELNVNALLLGDSALYLCASSPRWVYGYTFGSGTRLTVV.

The rearrangement uses TRBV5-8 and TRBJ2-3; D is perhaps TRBD1 (5 bases). CDR1 SGHTS and CDR2 YDEGEE come from the germline V gene. Trimming cost V 6 bases and J 2 bases, with 22 bases left between them. The CDR3 extends over 17 amino acids. DNA for the CDR3: TGTGCCAGCACCTACAGCGAAGGGGAAGGGGACACAGATACGCAGTATTTT. Amino acids: CASTYSEGEGDTDTQYF.

The sample holds one count of this clone. The chain employs TRBV2 and TRBJ2-1; D unresolved. Trimming removed 5 bases from V and 9 bases from J, with 11 bases in between. Germline assignment: CDR1 SNHLY and CDR2 FYNNEI. CDR3 length: 12 amino acids. The CDR3, as DNA: TGTGCCAGCAGTAGCCTTTACGGTGAGCAGTTCTTC. Translation gives CASSSLYGEQFF.

The chain combines TRBV19 with TRBJ2-7, with TRBD1 identical over 7 bases. After removal of 5 bases from V and 1 base from J, the junction contained 8 bases not matched to a gene. The CDR3 extends over 15 amino acids. Germline V lookup: CDR1 LNHDA, CDR2 SQIVND (reference sequence). The CDR3 DNA follows: TGTGCCAGTAGTCACCCCCGGGACAGTTCCTACGAGCAGTACTTC. Residues: CASSHPRDSSYEQYF. Supplemented by reference TRBV19 and TRBJ2-7, the full variable domain reads DGGITQSPKYLFRKEGQNVTLSCEQNLNHDAMYWYRQDPGQGLRLIYYSQIVNDFQKGDIAEGYSVSREKKESFPLTVTSAQKNPTAFYLCASSHPRDSSYEQYFGPGTRLTVT.

This clone was recorded a few times. The gene calls are TRBV6-6 and TRBJ1-2; 10 positions agree with TRBD1. Germline-derived CDR1 and CDR2 are MNHNY and SVGAGI (reference sequence). The CDR3 totals 14 residues. J lost 6 bases, V lost 6 bases, and 7 bases had no gene match. In nucleotides, the CDR3 is TGTGCCAGCAGACTGACAGGGGGCGGTGATGGCTACACCTTC. It encodes CASRLTGGGDGYTF.

The chain is built from TRBV27 and TRBJ2-7, with 15 positions matching TRBD2. J was trimmed by 4 bases and V by 5 bases; bases with no gene match: 0. Germline values: CDR1 MNHEY, CDR2 SMNVEV (reference sequence). The CDR3 covers 14 residues. CDR3 sequence (DNA): TGTGCCAGCAGTGGACTAGCGGGAGGGTACGAGCAGTACTTC. Translated: CASSGLAGGYEQYF.

V and J are TRBV4-1 and TRBJ2-4; 8 nucleotides align to TRBD2. The length of the CDR3 is 15 residues. The junction had 3 bases not matched to a gene; V was cut back by 4 bases and J by 1 base. Germline V lookup: CDR1 MGHRA, CDR2 YSYEKL. DNA of the CDR3: TGCGCCAGCAGCCCTAGACTAGCGGCCAAAAACATTCAGTACTTC. This encodes CASSPRLAAKNIQYF.

V and J are TRBV29-1 and TRBJ2-1; 15 nucleotides match TRBD2. The CDR3 is 15 residues long. Germline assignment: CDR1 SQVTM and CDR2 ANQGSEA. After removal of 7 bases from V and 3 bases from J, the junction contained 4 bases not matched to a gene. CDR3 DNA: TGCAGCGCCGGACTAGCGGGAGGGTACTACAATGAGCAGTTCTTC. It encodes CSAGLAGGYYNEQFF.

This clone came up a few times. The CDR3 loop reads CASSSGLGGYTF. CDR3 sequence (DNA): TGTGCCAGCAGCTCAGGGCTCGGAGGCTACACCTTC. The chain employs TRBV6-5 and TRBJ1-2; D possibly corresponds to TRBD1 (5 bases). Trimming removed 6 bases at V and 8 bases at J, with 13 bases between. The length of the CDR3 is 12 residues. Germline CDR1 and CDR2: MNHEY and SVGAGI.

The DNA of the CDR3 is TGTGCCAGCAGCGGGGGGGTTTCCTACGAGCAGTACTTC. It yields the protein CASSGGVSYEQYF. V gene TRBV5-5 combines with J gene TRBJ2-7, with 7 bases identical to TRBD2. CDR1 and CDR2 from the germline V gene are SGHKS and YYEKEE (reference sequence). CDR3 length equals 13 residues. The ends lost 4 bases at V and 1 base at J; junction bases unmatched: 2.

The gene calls are TRBV6-5 and TRBJ2-1, with 8 bases lining up with TRBD2. V shed 2 bases, J shed 6 bases, and the junction held 3 bases outside the gene matches. Germline loops: CDR1 MNHEY, CDR2 SVGAGI. The CDR3 runs 14 residues. The CDR3 bases are TGTGCCAGCAGTTACGGTAGCGGGACCAATGAGCAGTTCTTC. Encoded protein: CASSYGSGTNEQFF.

The genes are TRBV11-2 and TRBJ2-7; 10 positions match TRBD2. The CDR3 sequence is 15 residues long. The trim removed 3 bases at V and 0 bases at J, leaving 2 bases unmatched. Germline loops: CDR1 SGHAT, CDR2 FQNNGV. As DNA, the CDR3 is TGTGCCAGCAGCTTTACTAGCGGGGCCTCCTACGAGCAGTACTTC. It yields the protein CASSFTSGASYEQYF.